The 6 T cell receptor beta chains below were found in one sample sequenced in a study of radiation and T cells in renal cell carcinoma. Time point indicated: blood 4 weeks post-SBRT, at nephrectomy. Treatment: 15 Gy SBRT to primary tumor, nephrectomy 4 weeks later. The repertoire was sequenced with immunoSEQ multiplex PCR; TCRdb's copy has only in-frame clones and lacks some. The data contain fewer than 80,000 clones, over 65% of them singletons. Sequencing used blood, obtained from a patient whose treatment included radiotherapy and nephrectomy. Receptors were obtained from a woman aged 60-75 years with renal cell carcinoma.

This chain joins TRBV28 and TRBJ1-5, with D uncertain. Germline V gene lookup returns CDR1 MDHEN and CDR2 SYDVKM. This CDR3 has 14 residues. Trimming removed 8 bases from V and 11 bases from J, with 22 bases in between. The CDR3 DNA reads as TGTGCCAGCTCCCCTGGAGGACGGCATTGGTCCCAGCATTTT. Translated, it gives CASSPGGRHWSQHF.

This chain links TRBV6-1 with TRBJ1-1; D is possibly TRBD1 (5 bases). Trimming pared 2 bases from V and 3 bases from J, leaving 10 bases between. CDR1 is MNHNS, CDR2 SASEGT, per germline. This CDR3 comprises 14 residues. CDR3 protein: CASSEYRGDTEAFF. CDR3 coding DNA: TGTGCCAGCAGTGAATATCGGGGGGACACTGAAGCTTTCTTT.

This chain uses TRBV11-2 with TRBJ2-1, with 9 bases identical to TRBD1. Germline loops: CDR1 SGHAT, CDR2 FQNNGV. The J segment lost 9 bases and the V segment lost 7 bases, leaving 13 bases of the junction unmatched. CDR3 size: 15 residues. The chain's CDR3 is CASTTSGTGRGEQFF. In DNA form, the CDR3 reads TGTGCCAGCACTACGAGCGGGACAGGGCGAGGTGAGCAGTTCTTC.

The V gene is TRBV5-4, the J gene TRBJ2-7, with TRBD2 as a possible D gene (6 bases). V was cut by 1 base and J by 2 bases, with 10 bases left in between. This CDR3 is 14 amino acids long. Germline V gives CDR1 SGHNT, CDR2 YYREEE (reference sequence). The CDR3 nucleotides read TGTGCCAGCAGCTTGAACGGGAGCCCCTACGAGCAGTACTTC. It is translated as CASSLNGSPYEQYF.

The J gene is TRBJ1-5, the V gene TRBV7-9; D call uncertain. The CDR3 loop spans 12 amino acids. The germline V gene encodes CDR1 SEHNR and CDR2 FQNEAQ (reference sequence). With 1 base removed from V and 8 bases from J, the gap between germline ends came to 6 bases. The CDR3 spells CASSLGPEPQHF. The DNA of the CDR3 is TGTGCCAGCAGCTTAGGACCAGAGCCCCAGCATTTT.

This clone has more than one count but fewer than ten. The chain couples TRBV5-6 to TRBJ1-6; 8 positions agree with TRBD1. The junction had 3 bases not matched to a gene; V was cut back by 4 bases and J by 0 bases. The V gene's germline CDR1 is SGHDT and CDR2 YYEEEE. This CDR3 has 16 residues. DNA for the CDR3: TGTGCCAGCAGCCCAGGGGGCCGCTCCTATAATTCACCCCTCCACTTT. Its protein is CASSPGGRSYNSPLHF.